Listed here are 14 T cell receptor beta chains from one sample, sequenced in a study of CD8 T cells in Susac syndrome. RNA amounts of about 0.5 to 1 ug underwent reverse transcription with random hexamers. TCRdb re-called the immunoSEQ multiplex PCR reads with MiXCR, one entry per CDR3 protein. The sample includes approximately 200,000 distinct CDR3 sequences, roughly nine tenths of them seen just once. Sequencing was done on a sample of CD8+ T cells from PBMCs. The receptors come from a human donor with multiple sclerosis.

CDR3 sequence (DNA): TGTGCCTGGAGTATGAACGAGGGCACTGAAGCTTTCTTT. Translated, it gives CAWSMNEGTEAFF. This chain connects TRBV30 to TRBJ1-1; D gene unclear. Trimming took 2 bases from V and 4 from J, leaving 11 bases between them. The CDR3 sequence is 13 residues long. Germline V gives CDR1 GTSNPN, CDR2 SVGIG (reference sequence).

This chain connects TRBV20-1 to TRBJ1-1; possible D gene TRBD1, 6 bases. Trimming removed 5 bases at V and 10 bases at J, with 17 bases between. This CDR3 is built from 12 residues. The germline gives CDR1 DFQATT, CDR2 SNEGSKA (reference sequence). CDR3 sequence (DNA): TGCAGTGCTGGATACCCAGGGGCCTCAGCTTTCTTT. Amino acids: CSAGYPGASAFF.

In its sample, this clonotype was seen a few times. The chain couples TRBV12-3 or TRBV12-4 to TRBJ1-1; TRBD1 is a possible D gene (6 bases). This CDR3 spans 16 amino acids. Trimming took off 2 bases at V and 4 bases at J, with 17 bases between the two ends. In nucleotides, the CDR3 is TGTGCCAGCAGTTTAAAGGCAGGCAGGGGAGGCACTGAAGCTTTCTTT. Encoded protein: CASSLKAGRGGTEAFF.

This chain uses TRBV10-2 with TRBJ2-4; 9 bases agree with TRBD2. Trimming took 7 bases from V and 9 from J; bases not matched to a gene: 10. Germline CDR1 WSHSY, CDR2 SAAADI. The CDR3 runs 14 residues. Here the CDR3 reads CASTRTSDGVIQYF. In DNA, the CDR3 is TGCGCCAGCACCCGGACTAGCGACGGGGTCATTCAGTACTTC.

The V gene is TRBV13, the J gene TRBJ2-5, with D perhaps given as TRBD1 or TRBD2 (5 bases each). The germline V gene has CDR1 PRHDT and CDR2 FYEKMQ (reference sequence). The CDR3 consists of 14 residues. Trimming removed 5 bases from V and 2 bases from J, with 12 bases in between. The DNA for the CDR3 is TGTGCCAGCAGCCCGGGACGCCCGCAAGAGACCCAGTACTTC. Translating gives CASSPGRPQETQYF.

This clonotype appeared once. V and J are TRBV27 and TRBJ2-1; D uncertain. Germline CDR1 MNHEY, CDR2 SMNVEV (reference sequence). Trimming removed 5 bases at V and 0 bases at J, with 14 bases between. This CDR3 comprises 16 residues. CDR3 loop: CASSPDPVSSYNEQFF. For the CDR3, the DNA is TGTGCCAGCAGTCCGGACCCTGTTAGCTCCTACAATGAGCAGTTCTTC.

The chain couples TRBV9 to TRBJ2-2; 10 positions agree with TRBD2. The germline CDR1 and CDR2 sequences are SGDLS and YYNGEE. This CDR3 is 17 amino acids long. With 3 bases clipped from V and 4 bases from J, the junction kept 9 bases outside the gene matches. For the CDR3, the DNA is TGTGCCAGCAGCGCTACCCTAGCGGGAGAAGTCACCGGGGAGCTGTTTTTT. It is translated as CASSATLAGEVTGELFF.

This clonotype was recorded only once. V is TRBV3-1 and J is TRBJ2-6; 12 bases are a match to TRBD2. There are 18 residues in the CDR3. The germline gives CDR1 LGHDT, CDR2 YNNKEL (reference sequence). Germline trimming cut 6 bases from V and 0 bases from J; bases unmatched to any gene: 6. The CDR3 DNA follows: TGTGCCAGCAGGACTAGCGGGGGCCTGCCCTCTGGGGCCAACGTCCTGACTTTC. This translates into CASRTSGGLPSGANVLTF.

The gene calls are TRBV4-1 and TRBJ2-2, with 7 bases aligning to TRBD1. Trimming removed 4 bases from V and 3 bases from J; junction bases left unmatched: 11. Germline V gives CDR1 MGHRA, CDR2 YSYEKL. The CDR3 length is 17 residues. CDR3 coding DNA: TGCGCCAGCAGCCCCGGGACAGACCTCCGGGACACCGGGGAGCTGTTTTTT. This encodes CASSPGTDLRDTGELFF.

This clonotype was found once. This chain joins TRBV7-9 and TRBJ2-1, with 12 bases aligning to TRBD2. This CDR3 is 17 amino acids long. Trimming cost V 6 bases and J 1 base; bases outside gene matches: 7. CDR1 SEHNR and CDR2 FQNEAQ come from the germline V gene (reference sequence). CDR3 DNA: TGTGCCAGCAGTAATCTAGCGGGGGGGCCGTCCTACAATGAGCAGTTCTTC. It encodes CASSNLAGGPSYNEQFF.

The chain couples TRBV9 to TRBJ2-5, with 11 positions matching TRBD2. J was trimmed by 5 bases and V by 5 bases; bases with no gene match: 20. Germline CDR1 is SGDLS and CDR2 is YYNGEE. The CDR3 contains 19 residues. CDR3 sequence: CASSSGLAGGQTLGETQYF. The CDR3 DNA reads TGTGCCAGCAGTAGCGGTCTAGCGGGGGGTCAAACCCTCGGGGAGACCCAGTACTTC.

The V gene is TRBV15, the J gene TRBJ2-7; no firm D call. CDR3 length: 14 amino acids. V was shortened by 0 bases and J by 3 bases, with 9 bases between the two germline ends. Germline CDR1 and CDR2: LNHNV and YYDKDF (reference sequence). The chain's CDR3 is CATSREKRGYEQYF. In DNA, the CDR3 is TGTGCCACCAGCAGAGAGAAGAGAGGCTACGAGCAGTACTTC.

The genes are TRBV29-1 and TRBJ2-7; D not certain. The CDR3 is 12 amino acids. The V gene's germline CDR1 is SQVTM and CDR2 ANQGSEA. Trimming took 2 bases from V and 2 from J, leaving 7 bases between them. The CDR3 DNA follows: TGCAGCGTTGAATTTCAGCCCTACGAGCAGTACTTC. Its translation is CSVEFQPYEQYF.

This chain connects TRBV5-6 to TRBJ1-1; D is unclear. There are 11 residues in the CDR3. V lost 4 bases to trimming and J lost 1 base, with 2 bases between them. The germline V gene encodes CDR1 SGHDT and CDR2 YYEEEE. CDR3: CASSANTEAFF. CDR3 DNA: TGTGCCAGCAGCGCGAACACTGAAGCTTTCTTT.